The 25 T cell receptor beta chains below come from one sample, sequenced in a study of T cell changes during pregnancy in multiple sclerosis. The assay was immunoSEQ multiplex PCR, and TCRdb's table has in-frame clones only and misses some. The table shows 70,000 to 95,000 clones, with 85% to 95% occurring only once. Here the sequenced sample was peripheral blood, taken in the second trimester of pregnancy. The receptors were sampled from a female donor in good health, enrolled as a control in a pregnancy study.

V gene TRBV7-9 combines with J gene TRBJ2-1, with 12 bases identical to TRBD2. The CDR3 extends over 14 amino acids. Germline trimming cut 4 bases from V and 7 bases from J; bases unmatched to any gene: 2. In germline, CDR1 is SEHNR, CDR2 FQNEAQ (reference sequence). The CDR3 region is CASSSGTSGNEQFF. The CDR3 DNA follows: TGTGCCAGCAGCTCCGGGACTAGCGGGAATGAGCAGTTCTTC.

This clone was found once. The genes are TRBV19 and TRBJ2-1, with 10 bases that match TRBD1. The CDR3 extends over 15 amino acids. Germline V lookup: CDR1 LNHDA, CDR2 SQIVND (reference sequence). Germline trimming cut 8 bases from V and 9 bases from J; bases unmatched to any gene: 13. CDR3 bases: TGTGCCAGTTGTAGCCGGGACAGGGGTTTCGCTGAGCAGTTCTTC. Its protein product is CASCSRDRGFAEQFF.

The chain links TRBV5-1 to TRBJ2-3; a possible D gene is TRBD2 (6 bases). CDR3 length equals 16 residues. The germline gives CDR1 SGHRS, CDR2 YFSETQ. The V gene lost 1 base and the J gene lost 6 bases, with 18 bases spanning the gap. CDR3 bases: TGCGCCAGCAGCTTGATTTTAGGCGGGGCCGGGGATACGCAGTATTTT. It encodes CASSLILGGAGDTQYF. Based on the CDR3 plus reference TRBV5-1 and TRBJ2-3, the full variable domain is KAGVTQTPRYLIKTRGQQVTLSCSPISGHRSVSWYQQTPGQGLQFLFEYFSETQRNKGNFPGRFSGRQFSNSRSEMNVSTLELGDSALYLCASSLILGGAGDTQYFGPGTRLTVL.

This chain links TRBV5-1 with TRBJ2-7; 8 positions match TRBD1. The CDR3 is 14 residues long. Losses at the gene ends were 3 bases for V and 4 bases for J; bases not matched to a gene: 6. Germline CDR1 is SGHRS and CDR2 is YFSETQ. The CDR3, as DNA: TGCGCCAGCAGCTCGAACAGGGGGAGATACGAGCAGTACTTC. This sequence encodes CASSSNRGRYEQYF. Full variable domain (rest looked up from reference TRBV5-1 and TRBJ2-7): KAGVTQTPRYLIKTRGQQVTLSCSPISGHRSVSWYQQTPGQGLQFLFEYFSETQRNKGNFPGRFSGRQFSNSRSEMNVSTLELGDSALYLCASSSNRGRYEQYFGPGTRLTVT.

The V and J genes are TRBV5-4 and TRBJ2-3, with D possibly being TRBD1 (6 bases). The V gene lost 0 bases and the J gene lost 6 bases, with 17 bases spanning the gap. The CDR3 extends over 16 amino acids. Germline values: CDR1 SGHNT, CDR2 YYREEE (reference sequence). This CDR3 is CASSLARGQSRDTQYF. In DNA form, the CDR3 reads TGTGCCAGCAGCTTGGCCCGTGGACAGTCGAGGGATACGCAGTATTTT. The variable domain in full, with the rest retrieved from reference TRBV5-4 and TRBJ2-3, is ETGVTQSPTHLIKTRGQQVTLRCSSQSGHNTVSWYQQALGQGPQFIFQYYREEENGRGNFPPRFSGLQFPNYSSELNVNALELDDSALYLCASSLARGQSRDTQYFGPGTRLTVL.

CDR3 loop: CASSLMSGTNQPQHF. CDR3 in DNA: TGTGCCAGCAGTTTAATGTCAGGGACTAATCAGCCCCAGCATTTT. The V and J genes are TRBV27 and TRBJ1-5, with D tentatively TRBD1 (5 bases). CDR1 is MNHEY, CDR2 SMNVEV, per germline (reference sequence). Trimming stripped 2 bases from V and 4 bases from J, with 12 bases between. There are 15 residues in the CDR3.

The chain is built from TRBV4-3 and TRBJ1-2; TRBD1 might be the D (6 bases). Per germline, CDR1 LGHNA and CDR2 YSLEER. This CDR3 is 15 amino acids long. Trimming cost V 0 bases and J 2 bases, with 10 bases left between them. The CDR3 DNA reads TGCGCCAGCAGCCAAGACGCCCAGGGGAACTATGGCTACACCTTC. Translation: CASSQDAQGNYGYTF.

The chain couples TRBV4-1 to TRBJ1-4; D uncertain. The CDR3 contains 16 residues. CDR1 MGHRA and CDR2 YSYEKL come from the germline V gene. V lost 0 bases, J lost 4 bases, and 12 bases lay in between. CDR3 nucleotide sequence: TGCGCCAGCAGCCAAGATCGGCAGGATCGTAATGAAAAACTGTTTTTT. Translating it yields CASSQDRQDRNEKLFF.

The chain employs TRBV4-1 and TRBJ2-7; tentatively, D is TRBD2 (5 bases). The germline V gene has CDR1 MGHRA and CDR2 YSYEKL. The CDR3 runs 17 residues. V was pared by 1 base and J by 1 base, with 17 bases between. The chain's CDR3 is CASSQGAPPGNSYEQYF. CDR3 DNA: TGCGCCAGCAGCCAAGGAGCCCCCCCGGGGAATTCCTACGAGCAGTACTTC.

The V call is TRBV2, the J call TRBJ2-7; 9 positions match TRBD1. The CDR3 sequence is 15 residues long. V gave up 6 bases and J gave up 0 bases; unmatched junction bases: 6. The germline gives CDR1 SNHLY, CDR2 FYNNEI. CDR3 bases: TGTGCCAGCAGGAATCCGGGACAGGGCTCCTACGAGCAGTACTTC. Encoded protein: CASRNPGQGSYEQYF.

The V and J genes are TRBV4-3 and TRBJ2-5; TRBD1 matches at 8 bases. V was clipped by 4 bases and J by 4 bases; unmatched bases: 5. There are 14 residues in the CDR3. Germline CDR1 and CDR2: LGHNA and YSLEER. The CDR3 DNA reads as TGCGCCAGCAGCCCCGACAGGGGCGCAGAGACCCAGTACTTC. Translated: CASSPDRGAETQYF.

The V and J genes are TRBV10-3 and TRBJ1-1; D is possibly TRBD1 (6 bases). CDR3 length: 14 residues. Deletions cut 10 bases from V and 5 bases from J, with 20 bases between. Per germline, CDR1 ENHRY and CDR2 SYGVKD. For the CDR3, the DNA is TGTGCCACCACATTGTCGCAGGGGCGGACTGAAGCTTTCTTT. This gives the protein CATTLSQGRTEAFF.

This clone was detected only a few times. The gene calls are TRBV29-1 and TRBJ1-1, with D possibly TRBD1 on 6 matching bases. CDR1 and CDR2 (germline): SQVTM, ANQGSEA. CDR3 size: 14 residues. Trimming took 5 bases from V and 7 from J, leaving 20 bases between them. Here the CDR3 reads CSVLAPRGVGEAFF. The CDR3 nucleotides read TGCAGCGTTCTGGCCCCCAGGGGCGTTGGTGAAGCTTTCTTT. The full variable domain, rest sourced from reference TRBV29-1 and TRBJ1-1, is SAVISQKPSRDICQRGTSLTIQCQVDSQVTMMFWYRQQPGQSLTLIATANQGSEATYESGFVIDKFPISRPNLTFSTLTVSNMSPEDSSIYLCSVLAPRGVGEAFFGQGTRLTVV.

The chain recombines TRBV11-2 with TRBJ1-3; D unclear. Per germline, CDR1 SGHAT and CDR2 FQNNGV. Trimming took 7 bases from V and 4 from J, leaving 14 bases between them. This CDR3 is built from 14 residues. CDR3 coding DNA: TGTGCCAGCACCAGACGGCGGGAGGGAAACACCATATATTTT. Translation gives CASTRRREGNTIYF.

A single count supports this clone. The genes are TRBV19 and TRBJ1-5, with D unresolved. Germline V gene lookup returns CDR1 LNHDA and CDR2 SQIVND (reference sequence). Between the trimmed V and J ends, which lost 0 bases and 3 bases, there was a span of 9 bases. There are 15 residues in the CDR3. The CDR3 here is CASSIDIQSNQPQHF. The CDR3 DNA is TGTGCCAGTAGTATAGATATACAGTCCAATCAGCCCCAGCATTTT. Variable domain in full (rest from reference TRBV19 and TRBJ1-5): DGGITQSPKYLFRKEGQNVTLSCEQNLNHDAMYWYRQDPGQGLRLIYYSQIVNDFQKGDIAEGYSVSREKKESFPLTVTSAQKNPTAFYLCASSIDIQSNQPQHFGDGTRLSIL.

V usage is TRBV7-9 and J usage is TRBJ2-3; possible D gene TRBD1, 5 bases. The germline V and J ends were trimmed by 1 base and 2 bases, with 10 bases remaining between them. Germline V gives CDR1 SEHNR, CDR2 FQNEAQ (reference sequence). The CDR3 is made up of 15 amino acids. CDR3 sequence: CASSLGQPHTDTQYF. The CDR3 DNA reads TGTGCCAGCAGCTTAGGACAGCCCCACACAGATACGCAGTATTTT.

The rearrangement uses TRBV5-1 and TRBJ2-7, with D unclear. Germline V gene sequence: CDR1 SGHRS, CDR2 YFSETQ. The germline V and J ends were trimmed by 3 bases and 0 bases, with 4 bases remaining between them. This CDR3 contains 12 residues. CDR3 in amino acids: CASSYSSYEQYF. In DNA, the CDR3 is TGCGCCAGCAGCTATAGCTCCTACGAGCAGTACTTC.

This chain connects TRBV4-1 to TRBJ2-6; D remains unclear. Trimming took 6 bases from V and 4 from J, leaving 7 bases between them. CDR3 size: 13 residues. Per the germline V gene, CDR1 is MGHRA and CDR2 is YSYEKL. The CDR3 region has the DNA TGCGCCAGCAGTATATTGGGGGCCAACGTCCTGACTTTC. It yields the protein CASSILGANVLTF.

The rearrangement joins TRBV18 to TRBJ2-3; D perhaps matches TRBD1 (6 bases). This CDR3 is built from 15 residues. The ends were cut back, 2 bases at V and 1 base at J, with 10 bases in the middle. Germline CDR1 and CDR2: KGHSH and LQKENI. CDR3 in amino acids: CASSPGGGGTDTQYF. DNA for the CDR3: TGTGCCAGCTCACCAGGTGGGGGCGGCACAGATACGCAGTATTTT.

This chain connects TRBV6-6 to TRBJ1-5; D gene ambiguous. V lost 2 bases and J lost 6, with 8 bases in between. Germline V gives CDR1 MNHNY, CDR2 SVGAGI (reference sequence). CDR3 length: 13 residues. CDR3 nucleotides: TGTGCCAGCAGTTACGAGGGCGTTCAGCCCCAGCATTTT. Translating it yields CASSYEGVQPQHF.

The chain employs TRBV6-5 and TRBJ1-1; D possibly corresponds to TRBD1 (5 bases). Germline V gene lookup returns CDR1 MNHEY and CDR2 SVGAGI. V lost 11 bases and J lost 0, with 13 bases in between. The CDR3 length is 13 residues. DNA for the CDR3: TGTGCCGCCTCCAGGGAATTGAACACTGAAGCTTTCTTT. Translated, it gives CAASRELNTEAFF.

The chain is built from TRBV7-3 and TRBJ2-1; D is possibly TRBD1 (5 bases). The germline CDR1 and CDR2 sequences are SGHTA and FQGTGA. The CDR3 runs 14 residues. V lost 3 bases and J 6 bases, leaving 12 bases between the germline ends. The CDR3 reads CASSLGRASNEQFF. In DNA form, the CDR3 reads TGTGCCAGCAGCTTGGGCAGGGCGAGCAATGAGCAGTTCTTC.

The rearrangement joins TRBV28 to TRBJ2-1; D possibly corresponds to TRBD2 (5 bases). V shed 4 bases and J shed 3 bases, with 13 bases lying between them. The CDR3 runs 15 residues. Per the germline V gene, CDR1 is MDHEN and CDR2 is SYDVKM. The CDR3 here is CASSSLYRGYNEQFF. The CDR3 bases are TGTGCCAGCAGTTCCCTCTACCGGGGCTACAATGAGCAGTTCTTC.

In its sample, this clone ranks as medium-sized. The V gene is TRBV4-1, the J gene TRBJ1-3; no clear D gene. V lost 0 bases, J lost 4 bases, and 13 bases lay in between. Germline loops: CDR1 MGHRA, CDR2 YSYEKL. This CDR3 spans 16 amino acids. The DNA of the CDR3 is TGCGCCAGCAGCCAAGATTTTGCGTCCTGGGGAAACACCATATATTTT. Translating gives CASSQDFASWGNTIYF.

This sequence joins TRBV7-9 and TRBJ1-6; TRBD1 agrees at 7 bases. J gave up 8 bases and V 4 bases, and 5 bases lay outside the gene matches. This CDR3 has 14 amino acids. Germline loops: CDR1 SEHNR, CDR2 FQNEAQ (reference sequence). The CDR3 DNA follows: TGTGCCAGCAGCTCGGGACAGACCCATTCACCCCTCCACTTT. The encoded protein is CASSSGQTHSPLHF.